The 3 T cell receptor beta chains given below trace back to one sample, sequenced in a study of cytomegalovirus exposure and HLA in healthy donors. The PCR used 60 Vbeta and 13 Jbeta primers. Repertoires were generated with immunoSEQ multiplex PCR, while TCRdb's copy carries only in-frame clones and drops some. The sample holds 180,000 or so clones, around four fifths seen once. Source material: PBMCs. The origin of the receptors is a female donor in good health and CMV-seronegative.

V usage is TRBV5-1 and J usage is TRBJ2-5, with D maybe TRBD2 (6 bases). This CDR3 has 14 residues. Trimming took 0 bases from V and 5 from J, leaving 11 bases between them. Germline assignment: CDR1 SGHRS and CDR2 YFSETQ. The CDR3 loop is CASSLVGGLETQYF. CDR3 sequence (DNA): TGCGCCAGCAGCTTGGTCGGGGGTTTGGAGACCCAGTACTTC. The full variable domain, in which reference TRBV5-1 and TRBJ2-5 provide the parts outside the CDR3, is KAGVTQTPRYLIKTRGQQVTLSCSPISGHRSVSWYQQTPGQGLQFLFEYFSETQRNKGNFPGRFSGRQFSNSRSEMNVSTLELGDSALYLCASSLVGGLETQYFGPGTRLLVL.

Only one count was recorded for this clone. This chain's CDR3 is CAISASGTGGSGYGYTF. Here the CDR3 DNA reads TGTGCCATCAGTGCGTCCGGGACAGGGGGCTCTGGCTATGGCTACACCTTC. The chain carries TRBV10-3 and TRBJ1-2; 12 bases are shared with TRBD1. The CDR3 is made up of 17 amino acids. The V segment lost 4 bases and the J segment 4 bases; nucleotides outside the gene matches: 10. Germline CDR1 is ENHRY and CDR2 is SYGVKD.

This chain's CDR3 is CASSFRTAYYEQYF. DNA of the CDR3: TGTGCCAGCAGCTTCCGTACAGCTTACTACGAGCAGTACTTC. The chain links TRBV13 to TRBJ2-7; D is unclear. Germline CDR1 reads PRHDT; CDR2 reads FYEKMQ (reference sequence). Trimming took 3 bases from V and 3 from J, leaving 12 bases between them. The CDR3 has 14 amino acids.